This T cell receptor beta chain was recovered during a study of Ad26.COV2.S vaccination and SARS-CoV-2 variants (dated by TCRdb to 2020 to 2022). Describing the broader study: Donors in the vaccine arm were drawn from COV1001, a phase I-IIa trial of Ad26.COV2.S in healthy adults that was multicentre, randomized, double-blind and placebo-controlled. Ad26.COV2.S was given intramuscularly at 5x10^10 or 1x10^11 viral particles, as a single shot or as two shots 56 days apart. TCRbeta repertoire sequencing served as the tool for gauging how specific and how broad the SARS-CoV-2-reactive T cell receptors were following Ad26.COV2.S vaccination. The TCR-sequenced set comprised about 32 samples: some 20 Ad26.COV2.S vaccine recipients, 5 placebo recipients and 8 SARS-CoV-2 convalescent individuals. Trial participants were randomized into five groups of five: low-dose or high-dose Ad26.COV2.S given once or twice, or placebo on both occasions. Investigators did not know the trial group allocation while performing experiments and assessing outcomes.

Remarks on this clone: Its antigen is not yet known. No per-base quality is available; no much larger clone lies one base away.

TCRbeta CDR3 regions were sequenced with the immunoSEQ Assay. After extraction, genomic DNA underwent amplification by bias-controlled multiplex PCR, followed by high-throughput sequencing. The study's processing was this. To quantify the absolute abundance of each unique TCRbeta CDR3 region, sequences were collapsed and filtered. Usable DNA was measured by amplifying reference genes present in all nucleated cells, and TCRbeta template counts were normalized to that usable DNA to estimate T cell fraction. Repertoire TCRs were annotated as SARS-CoV-2-specific by exact matching of V gene, CDR3 amino acid sequence and J gene to a known reactive TCR set. The reference SARS-CoV-2 TCR set was derived from MIRA and filtered for enrichment in COVID-19-positive ImmuneCODE repertoires, a step that removed public or cross-reactive TCRs. Using the MIRA antigens, annotated TCRs were further analysed by specific ORF or by position within an ORF. Depth was the summed frequency of annotated unique rearrangements, while breadth was defined as annotated unique rearrangements over total unique productive rearrangements. Group comparisons of TCR breadth used two-sided Wilcoxon rank-sum tests. This immuneACCESS table, as held by TCRdb, lists in-frame sequences with V and J called but not all clones. Of the missing ones, under half trace to an unresolved V gene in checked studies; the others have no known cause. Clonal size and the V and J genes are those of that table, whereas D and trimming came from the DNA. This sample is represented by some 350,000 clones; more than 75% of them were singletons. In total, the top ten clones hold 3% to 4% of the sample.

The sample's treatment or condition, from its label and the paper: some 19 received Ad26.COV2.S at low or high dose, single or two shots; roughly 5 received placebo; per-sample allocation not given. Repertoires of vaccine and placebo recipients were sequenced from samples taken on day 63 after the first injection. Between 29 July and 7 August 2020, Cohort 1b enrolled about two dozen adults aged 18-55 years at one site in Boston, USA. Ad26.COV2.S consisted of a replication-incompetent adenovirus type 26 vector by which a prefusion-stabilized SARS-CoV-2 spike protein from the original Wuhan strain was expressed. Trimming accounts for 3 bases at V and 4 bases at J, while the number of junction bases matched to no gene is 6. CDR1 and CDR2, looked up from the germline V gene (reference sequence), are DFQATT and SNEGSKA. The CDR3 spans 14 residues, from the cysteine through the phenylalanine. The sequence is cut down to CDR3 DNA, 42 bases in frame from base 1.

General conclusions and limits of the study: After vaccination, spike-specific CD8+ and CD4+ T cell responses were reported to show substantial breadth. According to the authors, total T cell responses may have been underestimated by the TCR breadth and depth analyses. Comparable non-spike TCR breadth was observed between vaccine and placebo recipients, consistent with only spike being contained in the vaccine. Comparing responses between vaccine doses or regimens was not something the study was powered to do. Compared with placebo recipients, Ad26.COV2.S recipients showed higher spike-specific TCR breadth (P = 0.0014).

Here the sequenced sample was peripheral blood, taken in a trial of Ad26.COV2.S vaccine versus placebo. The sequence joins TRBV20-1 to TRBJ2-1; 7 of the junction bases match TRBD2. The sequence came from a person between 18 and 65 years old who received the Ad26.COV2.S COVID-19 vaccine or a placebo. The CDR3 protein sequence reads: CSASKAGPYNEQFF. The DNA sequence reads TGCAGTGCTAGTAAAGCGGGACCATACAATGAGCAGTTCTTC.